A selection of T cell receptor beta chains follows, all from one sample in a study of shared clonotypes between healthy human individuals. Profiled with immunoSEQ multiplex PCR; TCRdb holds only in-frame clones, not every one. The repertoire includes over 2 million clones, less than 95% of them detected once, and around 0.35% sits in the top ten. Source material: naive CD4+ T cells from PBMCs. The source is a man aged 18 to 30 in good health. Some clones in this sample may be carry-over from other donors' samples. Both conserved end residues are part of each CDR3. The D gene is left open where the match is weak. Clone size appears in some rows only: once, few, many, or a class for an expanded clone.

D: .; size: .; V: TRBV18; J: TRBJ1-1; DNA: TGTGCCAGCTCAAACTTACAGGGATCTCGTGCTGAAGCTTTCTTT; CDR3: CASSNLQGSRAEAFF
D: .; size: .; V: TRBV19; J: TRBJ1-2; DNA: TGTGCCACCGCCCCTGCGGGGGGGGCGAACTACTATGGCTACACCTTC; CDR3: CATAPAGGANYYGYTF
D: .; size: .; V: TRBV5-4; J: TRBJ2-7; DNA: TGTGCCAGCAGCTTGGGGGGAGCCGTGGGAGTAGCCGAGCAGTACTTC; CDR3: CASSLGGAVGVAEQYF
D: TRBD2; size: .; V: TRBV9; J: TRBJ2-3; DNA: TGTGCCAGCAGCGCCCAGCGTCTCTCTCGGACTAGCGGACTCACAGATACGCAGTATTTT; CDR3: CASSAQRLSRTSGLTDTQYF
D: TRBD2; size: .; V: TRBV7-2; J: TRBJ2-7; DNA: TGTGCCAGCAGCTTAGCGGGGTCTAGCGGTGGGTTGGGGGAGCAGTACTTC; CDR3: CASSLAGSSGGLGEQYF
D: .; size: .; V: TRBV7-2; J: TRBJ1-1; DNA: TGTGCCAGCAGCCCGCGGGCGGGCACTGAAGCTTTCTTT; CDR3: CASSPRAGTEAFF
D: TRBD1; size: .; V: TRBV5-6; J: TRBJ1-2; DNA: TGTGCCAGCAGCTTTGGACAGGGCAACTATGGCTACACCTTC; CDR3: CASSFGQGNYGYTF
D: TRBD2; size: .; V: TRBV5-4; J: TRBJ2-1; DNA: TGTGCCAGCAGCTTGGAGACTGGCGGGAGGTCCCCCGAGCAGTTCTTC; CDR3: CASSLETGGRSPEQFF
D: .; size: once; V: TRBV18; J: TRBJ1-4; DNA: TGTGCCAGCTCACCCACAGGAGTTAATGAAAAACTGTTTTTT; CDR3: CASSPTGVNEKLFF
D: .; size: few; V: TRBV5-1; J: TRBJ1-4; DNA: TGCGCCAGCAGCTTGTCGGGGCGAGTCGATGAAAAACTGTTTTTT; CDR3: CASSLSGRVDEKLFF
D: .; size: .; V: TRBV28; J: TRBJ2-1; DNA: TGTGCCAGCACCCCTCCCGCCCAGGGGAGCTACAATGAGCAGTTCTTC; CDR3: CASTPPAQGSYNEQFF
D: .; size: few; V: TRBV30; J: TRBJ1-1; DNA: TGTGCCTGGGGGGAGAACACTGAAGCTTTCTTT; CDR3: CAWGENTEAFF
D: TRBD2; size: .; V: TRBV10-3; J: TRBJ2-1; DNA: TGTGCCATCAGTCAACTAGCGGGAGGTGGCAATGAGCAGTTCTTC; CDR3: CAISQLAGGGNEQFF
D: TRBD1; size: .; V: TRBV28; J: TRBJ1-2; DNA: TGTGCCAGCAGTGCGGGCGCTCTGGAGGGGGCGGGCTACACCTTC; CDR3: CASSAGALEGAGYTF
D: .; size: .; V: TRBV30; J: TRBJ1-2; DNA: TGTGCCTGGAGTCCCTATCAGGGGACTAACTATGGCTACACCTTC; CDR3: CAWSPYQGTNYGYTF
D: .; size: .; V: TRBV6-1; J: TRBJ1-1; DNA: TGTGCCAGCAGTAAGGGGCCCAGTGAAGCTTTCTTT; CDR3: CASSKGPSEAFF
D: .; size: .; V: TRBV28; J: TRBJ2-7; DNA: TGTGCCAGCAGTTTAAACGGTCAACAGGTGGGCTACGAGCAGTACTTC; CDR3: CASSLNGQQVGYEQYF
D: TRBD2; size: .; V: TRBV7-8; J: TRBJ2-1; DNA: TGTGCCAGCAGCTCCCTAGCGGGCTCTCCCAATGAGCAGTTCTTC; CDR3: CASSSLAGSPNEQFF
D: .; size: once; V: TRBV18; J: TRBJ2-1; DNA: TGTGCCAGCTCACTCCGAACGACCAATGAGCAGTTCTTC; CDR3: CASSLRTTNEQFF
D: .; size: .; V: TRBV20-1; J: TRBJ2-7; DNA: TGCAGTGCTCGACTAGGGTACGAGCAGTACTTC; CDR3: CSARLGYEQYF
D: .; size: .; V: TRBV7-3; J: TRBJ2-6; DNA: TGTGCCAGCAGGAGTGGTGAAGCCTCTGGGGCCAACGTCCTGACTTTC; CDR3: CASRSGEASGANVLTF
D: .; size: .; V: TRBV5-6; J: TRBJ1-6; DNA: TGTGCCAGCAGCTTGAGGAATGGGGCCTACAGCTCCTATAATTCACCCCTCCACTTT; CDR3: CASSLRNGAYSSYNSPLHF
D: TRBD1; size: .; V: TRBV4-1; J: TRBJ1-1; DNA: TGCGCCAGCAGCATGAGCCTCGGGACAGGGAACACTGAAGCTTTCTTT; CDR3: CASSMSLGTGNTEAFF
D: TRBD1; size: .; V: TRBV6-5; J: TRBJ1-6; DNA: TGTGCCAGCAGTTACTTCGACAGGGGAAATTCACCCCTCCACTTT; CDR3: CASSYFDRGNSPLHF
D: .; size: .; V: TRBV25-1; J: TRBJ2-5; DNA: TGTGCCAGCAGTGAAGCCCACAGGGTTGAGACCCAGTACTTC; CDR3: CASSEAHRVETQYF
D: .; size: .; V: TRBV7-9; J: TRBJ1-5; DNA: TGTGCCAGCAGCTTAGAGGGGCCAGGAGGCAATCAGCCCCAGCATTTT; CDR3: CASSLEGPGGNQPQHF
D: .; size: .; V: TRBV5-1; J: TRBJ2-1; DNA: TGCGCCAGCAGCTTGGCCGGGACTGGGATTTGGAATGAGCAGTTCTTC; CDR3: CASSLAGTGIWNEQFF
D: TRBD2; size: .; V: TRBV7-2; J: TRBJ2-1; DNA: TGTGCCAGCAGCTTAGGTCTAGCGGACTACAATGAGCAGTTCTTC; CDR3: CASSLGLADYNEQFF
D: TRBD1; size: .; V: TRBV7-9; J: TRBJ2-3; DNA: TGTGCCAGCAGCTTAGCCGTGGGACAGAAGATTACAGATACGCAGTATTTT; CDR3: CASSLAVGQKITDTQYF
D: .; size: .; V: TRBV28; J: TRBJ1-2; DNA: TGTGCCAGCAGTCCTCAGGACACCGTCTGGTATGGCTACACCTTC; CDR3: CASSPQDTVWYGYTF
D: TRBD1; size: few; V: TRBV19; J: TRBJ1-2; DNA: TGTGCCAGTACGACAGGGCCAGGCTACACCTTC; CDR3: CASTTGPGYTF
D: .; size: once; V: TRBV25-1; J: TRBJ1-6; DNA: TGTGCCAGCAGTGCCAACAGAGTCAATAATTCACCCCTCCACTTT; CDR3: CASSANRVNNSPLHF
D: TRBD2; size: .; V: TRBV7-9; J: TRBJ2-1; DNA: TGTGCCAGCAGCTCCCAAAAAGCGGGAAGCTACAATGAGCAGTTCTTC; CDR3: CASSSQKAGSYNEQFF
D: .; size: once; V: TRBV2; J: TRBJ2-3; DNA: TGTGCCAGCAGCGGGGGGGACAGCAGGACAGATACGCAGTATTTT; CDR3: CASSGGDSRTDTQYF
D: .; size: .; V: TRBV5-1; J: TRBJ2-1; DNA: TGCGCCAGCAGCCGGAGGACTACCCGTAACAATGAGCAGTTCTTC; CDR3: CASSRRTTRNNEQFF
D: .; size: .; V: TRBV28; J: TRBJ2-1; DNA: TGTGCCTCGACGGGGGATATACGGTCCTACAATGAGCAGTTCTTC; CDR3: CASTGDIRSYNEQFF
D: TRBD1; size: .; V: TRBV30; J: TRBJ2-3; DNA: TGTGCCTGGGAGACAGGGGCAGATACGCAGTATTTT; CDR3: CAWETGADTQYF
D: TRBD1; size: .; V: TRBV19; J: TRBJ2-3; DNA: TGTGCCAGTAGTATCGCATGGACAGGACCCACAGATACGCAGTATTTT; CDR3: CASSIAWTGPTDTQYF
D: TRBD2; size: .; V: TRBV5-1; J: TRBJ2-5; DNA: TGCGCCAGTGGTCTGGCGGGGGACCAAGAGACCCAGTACTTC; CDR3: CASGLAGDQETQYF
D: .; size: .; V: TRBV5-4; J: TRBJ2-1; DNA: TGTGCCAGCAGCCCCGCCGGGCCCGACAATGAGCAGTTCTTC; CDR3: CASSPAGPDNEQFF
D: .; size: .; V: TRBV7-8; J: TRBJ1-5; DNA: TGTGCCAGCAGCCCCAGCGTTAAGGCAGATAGCAATCAGCCCCAGCATTTT; CDR3: CASSPSVKADSNQPQHF
D: TRBD2; size: .; V: TRBV19; J: TRBJ2-4; DNA: TGTGCCAGTAGTATACTAGCGGGAGGGCCCCGGGCCAAAAACATTCAGTACTTC; CDR3: CASSILAGGPRAKNIQYF
D: .; size: .; V: TRBV5-4; J: TRBJ1-1; DNA: TGTGCCAGCAGCAGCCGGGACCGGGGTAACACTGAAGCTTTCTTT; CDR3: CASSSRDRGNTEAFF
D: .; size: .; V: TRBV28; J: TRBJ2-1; DNA: TGTGCCAGCAGTTTTCAGGGAAGAGTTTGGGACAATGAGCAGTTCTTC; CDR3: CASSFQGRVWDNEQFF